The 17 T cell receptor beta chains below all came from one sample that was sequenced in a study of cytotoxic CD8 clonotypes in ibrutinib-treated CLL. Method: immunoSEQ multiplex PCR; TCRdb's copy keeps in-frame clones and lacks some. The table has some 130,000 clones, roughly 85% seen once. This specimen was PBMCs, taken after 24 months of ibrutinib treatment. Every receptor here comes from a human donor with chronic lymphocytic leukemia.

The chain has TRBV7-2 and TRBJ2-2; D possibly corresponds to TRBD1 (5 bases). The CDR3 consists of 14 residues. In germline, CDR1 is SGHTA, CDR2 FQGNSA. Trimming took off 4 bases at V and 11 bases at J, with 17 bases between the two ends. CDR3 loop: CASSSSWGRRELFF. The CDR3 DNA reads as TGTGCCAGCAGCTCCTCGTGGGGCCGCCGCGAGCTGTTTTTT.

V and J are TRBV6-1 and TRBJ2-7, with D perhaps TRBD1 or TRBD2 (6 bases each). The germline V gene encodes CDR1 MNHNS and CDR2 SASEGT. This CDR3 has 17 amino acids. The ends were cut back, 3 bases at V and 3 bases at J, with 21 bases in the middle. CDR3: CASSDGVGGAGVYEQYF. The CDR3 coding sequence is TGTGCCAGCAGTGACGGAGTAGGAGGGGCAGGGGTCTACGAGCAGTACTTC.

The V gene is TRBV27, the J gene TRBJ1-3; D not resolved. From germline, CDR1 is MNHEY and CDR2 SMNVEV (reference sequence). The CDR3 has 14 amino acids. Trimming shortened V by 4 bases and J by 4 bases, and 11 bases separated the two germline ends. The CDR3 loop reads CASSSPAAGNTIYF. In DNA, the CDR3 is TGTGCCAGCAGTTCACCCGCCGCAGGAAACACCATATATTTT.

V usage is TRBV6-5 and J usage is TRBJ1-4, with D perhaps matching TRBD1 (5 bases). CDR3 length: 15 amino acids. Between the trimmed V and J ends, which lost 3 bases and 5 bases, there was a span of 13 bases. Looked up from germline, CDR1 is MNHEY and CDR2 is SVGAGI. The CDR3 spells CASSYDRSSNEKLFF. DNA of the CDR3: TGTGCCAGCAGTTATGACAGAAGCTCAAATGAAAAACTGTTTTTT.

The J gene is TRBJ2-4, the V gene TRBV29-1, with 10 bases identical to TRBD1. Germline CDR1 is SQVTM and CDR2 is ANQGSEA. With 4 bases clipped from V and 1 base from J, the junction kept 4 bases outside the gene matches. This CDR3 is built from 15 residues. The CDR3: CSVGLGQGAKNIQYF. CDR3 nucleotide sequence: TGCAGCGTTGGTTTGGGACAGGGGGCCAAAAACATTCAGTACTTC.

This chain joins TRBV28 and TRBJ1-2, with TRBD1 matching over 7 bases. There are 16 residues in the CDR3. V dropped 6 bases and J dropped 3; count of bases not matched to a gene: 13. Germline CDR1 reads MDHEN; CDR2 reads SYDVKM. Written as DNA, the CDR3 is TGTGCCAGCAGAATACCCCGGGGCAGGGGGGACTATGGCTACACCTTC. Protein: CASRIPRGRGDYGYTF.

This chain joins TRBV29-1 and TRBJ2-7, with D perhaps matching TRBD2 (6 bases). The CDR3 covers 14 residues. Germline V lookup: CDR1 SQVTM, CDR2 ANQGSEA. Trimming removed 4 bases at V and 1 base at J, with 14 bases between. For the CDR3, the DNA is TGCAGCGTTGGGGGCCTTAGCGGATCCTACGAGCAGTACTTC. This gives the protein CSVGGLSGSYEQYF.

The chain uses TRBV2 and TRBJ1-5; possible D gene TRBD1, 5 bases. The CDR3 consists of 15 residues. V lost 8 bases and J lost 2, with 16 bases in between. CDR1 is SNHLY, CDR2 FYNNEI, per germline. The CDR3 DNA follows: TGTGCCAGCCGGGCAGCGGAAGGGGGCAATCAGCCCCAGCATTTT. Translation: CASRAAEGGNQPQHF.

This chain uses TRBV28 with TRBJ1-5; the D gene is possibly TRBD1 (5 bases). V was pared by 4 bases and J by 4 bases, with 17 bases between. CDR1 is MDHEN, CDR2 SYDVKM, per germline. This CDR3 is 16 amino acids long. The CDR3 sequence is CASSSVGVSGNQPQHF. CDR3 in DNA: TGTGCCAGCAGTTCCGTGGGGGTTTCGGGGAATCAGCCCCAGCATTTT.

The chain recombines TRBV30 with TRBJ1-1; no reliable D call. The CDR3 is 13 residues long. Germline values: CDR1 GTSNPN, CDR2 SVGIG (reference sequence). The germline V and J ends were trimmed by 2 bases and 6 bases, with 13 bases remaining between them. DNA of the CDR3: TGTGCCTGGAGTCTCCTCGGGATGGCTGAAGCTTTCTTT. It codes for CAWSLLGMAEAFF.

In nucleotides, the CDR3 is TGTGCCAGTAGTGGAAGGACGTTGGGGAATGAAAAACTGTTTTTT. Translated, it gives CASSGRTLGNEKLFF. V gene TRBV19 combines with J gene TRBJ1-4; D remains ambiguous. With 5 bases removed from V and 5 bases from J, the gap between germline ends came to 15 bases. The CDR3 length is 15 residues. Germline CDR1 is LNHDA and CDR2 is SQIVND (reference sequence).

This clone has only one observation. This chain connects TRBV7-9 to TRBJ1-2; unclear D gene. The V end was cut by 7 bases, the J end by 4 bases, with 16 bases between. The CDR3 has 14 amino acids. CDR1 SEHNR and CDR2 FQNEAQ come from the germline V gene (reference sequence). The DNA for the CDR3 is TGTGCCAGCAACTCACGAGAGCCCAGCTATGGCTACACCTTC. It yields the protein CASNSREPSYGYTF.

This sequence joins TRBV10-3 and TRBJ2-7; TRBD1 matches 11 bases. V gave up 10 bases and J gave up 5 bases; unmatched junction bases: 7. This CDR3 is built from 13 residues. Per the germline V gene, CDR1 is ENHRY and CDR2 is SYGVKD. The CDR3 sequence: CATLPGQGDEQYF. The CDR3 DNA reads TGTGCCACACTCCCGGGACAGGGGGACGAGCAGTACTTC.

The chain uses TRBV27 and TRBJ1-5, with 9 positions matching TRBD1. Germline V gene lookup returns CDR1 MNHEY and CDR2 SMNVEV (reference sequence). Trimming took 4 bases from V and 3 from J; bases not matched to a gene: 13. The CDR3 is 18 residues long. The CDR3 protein is CASSSNYRGQYANQPQHF. The DNA for the CDR3 is TGTGCCAGCAGTTCGAACTACAGGGGGCAGTACGCCAATCAGCCCCAGCATTTT.

The chain recombines TRBV2 with TRBJ2-7; 10 positions match TRBD1. The CDR3 totals 13 residues. Germline V gene sequence: CDR1 SNHLY, CDR2 FYNNEI. Losses at the gene ends were 8 bases for V and 1 base for J; bases not matched to a gene: 2. The CDR3 DNA sequence: TGTGCCAGCGGGACAGGGGAGTCCTACGAGCAGTACTTC. As protein: CASGTGESYEQYF.

This clone was counted a single time. The chain uses TRBV7-2 and TRBJ2-2; tentatively, D is TRBD1 (7 bases). This CDR3 region has 16 residues. Between the trimmed V and J ends, which lost 5 bases and 4 bases, there was a span of 17 bases. Germline CDR1 and CDR2: SGHTA and FQGNSA. As DNA, the CDR3 is TGTGCCAGCAGCCAGACTAGACAGGGAATCACCGGGGAGCTGTTTTTT. Translating it yields CASSQTRQGITGELFF.

This sequence joins TRBV5-5 and TRBJ2-7; TRBD2 aligns across 9 bases. This CDR3 spans 16 amino acids. Germline CDR1 is SGHKS and CDR2 is YYEKEE (reference sequence). V lost 0 bases, J lost 6 bases, and 10 bases stayed unmatched. Here the CDR3 reads CASSLALAGQLGEQYF. The CDR3 nucleotides are TGTGCCAGCAGCTTGGCGCTAGCGGGACAATTAGGCGAGCAGTACTTC.